The rows below give T cell receptor beta chains drawn from one sample of a study of response to subunit inactivated influenza vaccine. One entry per CDR3 protein, called by TCRdb with MiXCR from the RT-PCR reads. The sample contains hundreds of thousands of distinct CDR3 sequences, approximately 14% of which appear only once. The sample consisted of PBMCs from blood, taken approximately 15 days before vaccination. The source of these receptors is a man between 45 and 60 years old who received an inactivated influenza vaccine. The CDR3 runs from the conserved cysteine through the conserved F or W. A D gene is named only where the DNA matches it firmly. A clone size is listed for some rows: how often the clone was seen (once, few, many), or a class if it is expanded.

NA,few,TRBV28,TRBJ2-5,TGTGCCAGCTGCAAGGACAGAGGAGAGACCCAGTACTTC,CASCKDRGETQYF
NA,NA,TRBV14,TRBJ2-1,TGTGCCAGCAGCCTTGGACTTATCTACAATGAGCAGTTCTTC,CASSLGLIYNEQFF
TRBD1,few,TRBV7-9,TRBJ2-3,TGTGCCAGCACTCGACAGGGCTCGTCAGATACGCAGTATTTT,CASTRQGSSDTQYF
NA,NA,TRBV7-2,TRBJ1-2,TGTGCCAGCAGCCAATTCCTCGCAAGCGGCTACACCTTC,CASSQFLASGYTF
NA,NA,TRBV4-1,TRBJ2-5,TGCGCCAGCAGCCAAGAGGACCTCCTTTTAGCAGAGACCCAGTACTTC,CASSQEDLLLAETQYF
TRBD1,NA,TRBV4-1,TRBJ1-1,TGCGCCAGCAGCCAAGATCGCGGCCAGGGGGCTTCTGAAGCTTTCTTT,CASSQDRGQGASEAFF
NA,NA,TRBV15,TRBJ1-5,TGTGCCACCAGCTTGGGATCTCAGCCCCAGCATTTT,CATSLGSQPQHF
TRBD2,few,TRBV4-3,TRBJ2-7,TGCGCCAGCAGCCATCGACTAGCGGAGGGCTACGAGCAGTACTTC,CASSHRLAEGYEQYF
TRBD1,few,TRBV2,TRBJ2-7,TGTGCCAGCACCCTGGGACAGGGAGTGCGCGAGCAGTACTTC,CASTLGQGVREQYF
TRBD1,few,TRBV11-2,TRBJ1-1,TGTGCCAGCAGACATACGGGACAGGGGAGGGTCGACATGAACACTGAAGCTTTCTTT,CASRHTGQGRVDMNTEAFF
NA,NA,TRBV20-1,TRBJ1-3,TGCAGTGCTAGAGATTCGACCTGGTCTGGAAACACCATATATTTT,CSARDSTWSGNTIYF
NA,NA,TRBV27,TRBJ2-7,TGTGCCAGCAGTTTGATAGCGGCTTCCTACGAGCAGTACTTC,CASSLIAASYEQYF
NA,NA,TRBV28,TRBJ2-5,TGTGCCAGCAGCCCGCCGTACCCGTACCAAGAGACCCAGTACTTC,CASSPPYPYQETQYF
NA,many,TRBV14,TRBJ2-1,TGTGCCAGCAGCCAAGAGTTACATGAGCAGTTCTTC,CASSQELHEQFF
TRBD2,many,TRBV7-2,TRBJ2-1,TGTGCCATTGTAGCGGGGGGGCCCTACAATGAGCAGTTCTTC,CAIVAGGPYNEQFF
TRBD1,NA,TRBV20-1,TRBJ1-2,TGCAGTGCTAGTAACCCCTGGGACAGAGACTATGGCTACACCTTC,CSASNPWDRDYGYTF
TRBD1,few,TRBV5-1,TRBJ2-5,TGCGCCAGCAGCTTGCGTGGGGACAGCCGCCAAGAGACCCAGTACTTC,CASSLRGDSRQETQYF
NA,few,TRBV5-1,TRBJ1-1,TGCGCCAGCAGCTCGATGACAGAGAACACTGAAGCTTTCTTT,CASSSMTENTEAFF
TRBD1,NA,TRBV28,TRBJ2-7,TGTGCCAGCAGTTGGACAGGGGTCTTGGACGAGCAGTACTTC,CASSWTGVLDEQYF
TRBD1,NA,TRBV24-1,TRBJ2-1,TGTGCCACCAGTGATTCGGGACAGGGGGCGTTCAATGAGCAGTTCTTC,CATSDSGQGAFNEQFF
TRBD1,few,TRBV27,TRBJ2-2,TGTGCCAGCAGACAGTTAGGGGGCGTCACCGGGGAGCTGTTTTTT,CASRQLGGVTGELFF
NA,few,TRBV3-1,TRBJ1-6,TGTGCCAGCAGCTTTAGCGGTGGGTTGAATTCACCCCTCCACTTT,CASSFSGGLNSPLHF
TRBD1,many,TRBV28,TRBJ1-6,TGTGCCAGCAGTTCTACAGGGGCTCCTCGCGGGTCCCTCCACTTT,CASSSTGAPRGSLHF
TRBD2,few,TRBV15,TRBJ2-3,TGTGCCACCAGCTCGCTAAGGACTAGCGGCACAGATACGCAGTATTTT,CATSSLRTSGTDTQYF
NA,NA,TRBV10-3,TRBJ1-2,TGTGCCATCAGTCCCGTATCAGGCAGAAGTAACTATTGCTACACCTTC,CAISPVSGRSNYCYTF
TRBD2,many,TRBV9,TRBJ2-3,TGTGCCAGCAGCGTAGACAGCGGGGGGACAGATACGCAGTATTTT,CASSVDSGGTDTQYF
TRBD2,once,TRBV18,TRBJ2-1,TGTGCCAGCTCACGGCCGCTAGCGGGAGGCTACAATGAGCAGTTCTTC,CASSRPLAGGYNEQFF
TRBD2,NA,TRBV28,TRBJ2-5,TGTGCCAGCAGTTTCCGGGGACTAGCGGGAGGACTCCAAGAGACCCAGTACTTC,CASSFRGLAGGLQETQYF
TRBD2,few,TRBV4-2,TRBJ2-1,TGTGCCAGCAGCCAAGACGGGGGGGCTGCGTACAATGAGCAGTTCTTC,CASSQDGGAAYNEQFF
NA,many,TRBV5-1,TRBJ2-3,TGCGCCAGCAGGCGGACCCCTGGGCAGGGGAGCACAGATACGCAGTATTTT,CASRRTPGQGSTDTQYF
TRBD1,many,TRBV5-1,TRBJ1-4,TGCGCCAGCAGCCTCGGGACAGCAACTAATGAAAAACTGTTTTTT,CASSLGTATNEKLFF
NA,NA,TRBV5-1,TRBJ1-3,TGCGCCAGCAGCCAGGACACGGCTGGAAACACCATATATTTT,CASSQDTAGNTIYF
TRBD2,few,TRBV5-6,TRBJ2-1,TGTGCCAGCAGCCGGGGGGGCAATGAGCAGTTCTTC,CASSRGGNEQFF
NA,few,TRBV7-6,TRBJ1-6,TGTGCCAGCAGCCTACCCGGGTCTAATTCACCCCTCCACTTT,CASSLPGSNSPLHF
TRBD2,many,TRBV5-6,TRBJ2-2,TGTGCCAGCAGCTATCGGACTAGCGGGCCCACCGGGGAGCTGTTTTTT,CASSYRTSGPTGELFF
TRBD1,few,TRBV2,TRBJ1-2,TGTGCCAGCAGTTTAAAAACAGGGGGCTATGGCTACACCTTC,CASSLKTGGYGYTF
TRBD1,many,TRBV29-1,TRBJ1-1,TGCAGCGTTGTAACAGGGGGCACTGAAGCTTTCTTT,CSVVTGGTEAFF
TRBD2,NA,TRBV2,TRBJ2-2,TGTGCCAGCAAAGTGACTAGCGGGGAAACCGGGGAGCTGTTTTTT,CASKVTSGETGELFF
TRBD1,few,TRBV29-1,TRBJ2-7,TGCAGCGCCTCGGACAGGTTCGGGGAGCAGTACTTC,CSASDRFGEQYF
NA,many,TRBV6-4,TRBJ2-1,TGTGCCATTCCCTATCCGGTTGGCTACAATGAGCAGTTCTTC,CAIPYPVGYNEQFF
NA,NA,TRBV5-1,TRBJ2-7,TGCGCCAGCAGCTTACCCGGGACGGCTATCTACGAGCAGTACTTC,CASSLPGTAIYEQYF